The rows below give T cell receptor beta chains drawn from one sample of a study of shared clonotypes between healthy human individuals. Clones were read by immunoSEQ multiplex PCR, and TCRdb kept only the in-frame ones, dropping some. This sample carries a few million clones, nearly 97% of them seen once, and the ten largest clones take around 0.13%. The sample comprised naive CD4+ T cells sorted from blood. These receptors were taken from a man younger than 35 in good health. CDR3s include the opening cysteine and the closing phenylalanine or tryptophan. Each record gives: V gene, D gene, clone size, J gene, CDR3 DNA, CDR3 protein. The D gene is left open where the match is weak. Size tells how often a clone was seen (once, few, many) or the class of an expanded clone, and some rows leave it out.

>TRBV5-1|-|-|TRBJ2-3
TGCGCCAGCAGCGCATTGCGGAACGCAGATACGCAGTATTTT
CASSALRNADTQYF
>TRBV5-1|TRBD1|-|TRBJ2-1
TGCGCCAGCAGCTTGGCGGACAGGGACTACAATGAGCAGTTCTTC
CASSLADRDYNEQFF
>TRBV12-2|-|-|TRBJ1-2
TGTGCAAGTCGCTTAGCGGGGAGGCCCAACTATGGCTACACCTTC
CASRLAGRPNYGYTF
>TRBV30|TRBD2|-|TRBJ2-1
TGTGCCTGGCAAAGCCCGGGGGGGGTCTACAATGAGCAGTTCTTC
CAWQSPGGVYNEQFF
>TRBV9|TRBD2|-|TRBJ2-1
TGTGCCAGCAGCGTAGGGGGACTAGCGGCTCTAGAGCAGTTCTTC
CASSVGGLAALEQFF
>TRBV7-9|-|-|TRBJ2-1
TGTGCCAGCAGCTTATGGGTCGCGGACAATGAGCAGTTCTTC
CASSLWVADNEQFF
>TRBV6-5|-|-|TRBJ1-1
TGTGCCAGCAGTTACTCAACGACAACCGGCGGGGTTTTCTTT
CASSYSTTTGGVFF
>TRBV18|-|-|TRBJ2-5
TGTGCCAGCTCACCGATTGGGGGAAGAGAGGAGACCCAGTACTTC
CASSPIGGREETQYF
>TRBV6-5|TRBD1|-|TRBJ1-5
TGTGCCAGCAGTTCCGAGACAGGGCCGGGGCGTCAGCCCCAGCATTTT
CASSSETGPGRQPQHF
>TRBV9|TRBD2|-|TRBJ2-2
TGTGCCAGCAGGCTAGCGGGTACGAACACCGGGGAGCTGTTTTTT
CASRLAGTNTGELFF
>TRBV19|-|-|TRBJ1-5
TGTGCCAGTAGTATAGTCCAGGGAAATCAGCCCCAGCATTTT
CASSIVQGNQPQHF
>TRBV19|-|-|TRBJ1-2
TGTGCCAGTACCAGGGACCGGTCCGCTAACTATGGCTACACCTTC
CASTRDRSANYGYTF
>TRBV28|TRBD2|-|TRBJ2-1
TGTGCCAGCAGTTCCGCCCCCGGGACTAGCGGGGAGAGCTCCTACAATGAGCAGTTCTTC
CASSSAPGTSGESSYNEQFF
>TRBV5-6|-|-|TRBJ1-6
TGTGCCAGCAGCCGGGACACAATCAATTCACCCCTCCACTTT
CASSRDTINSPLHF
>TRBV27|TRBD2|once|TRBJ2-1
TGTGCCGGGCTAGCGGGAGTAGGCGATGAGCAGTTCTTC
CAGLAGVGDEQFF
>TRBV7-2|TRBD2|-|TRBJ2-7
TGTGCCAGCAGCTTAGAAGCTAGCGGGAGTTGGTACGAGCAGTACTTC
CASSLEASGSWYEQYF
>TRBV7-2|-|-|TRBJ1-6
TGTGCCAGCAGCTTGGACTTTGGGATTCCTTCACCCCTCCACTTT
CASSLDFGIPSPLHF
>TRBV6-5|-|-|TRBJ2-7
TGTGCCAGCAGTTACTCGAAGCAGGGGAAATACGAGCAGTACTTC
CASSYSKQGKYEQYF